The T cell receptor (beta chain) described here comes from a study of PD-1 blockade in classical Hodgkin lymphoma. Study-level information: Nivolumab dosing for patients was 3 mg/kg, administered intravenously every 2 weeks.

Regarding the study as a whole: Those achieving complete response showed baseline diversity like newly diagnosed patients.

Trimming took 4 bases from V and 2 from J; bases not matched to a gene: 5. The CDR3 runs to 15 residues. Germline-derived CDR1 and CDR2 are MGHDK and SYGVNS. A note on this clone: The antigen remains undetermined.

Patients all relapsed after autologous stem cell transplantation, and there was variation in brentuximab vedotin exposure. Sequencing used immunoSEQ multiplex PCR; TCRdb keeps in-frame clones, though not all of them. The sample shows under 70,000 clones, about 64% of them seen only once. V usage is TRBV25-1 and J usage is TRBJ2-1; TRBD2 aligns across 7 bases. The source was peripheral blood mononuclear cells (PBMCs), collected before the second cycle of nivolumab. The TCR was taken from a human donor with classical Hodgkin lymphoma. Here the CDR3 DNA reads TGTGCCAGCAGTGTGGGGGGGGTCCCCTACAATGAGCAGTTCTTC. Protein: CASSVGGVPYNEQFF.